A single sample gave rise to the 24 T cell receptor beta chains below, sequenced in a study of cytomegalovirus exposure and HLA in healthy donors. Libraries were prepared by immunoSEQ multiplex PCR; TCRdb keeps only in-frame clonotypes and omits some of them. Of 200,000 or so clones in the sample, approximately 80% are singletons; the top ten hold 6% to 9%. Sequenced material: PBMCs. These receptors all stem from a man aged 18 to 30 in good health and CMV-seropositive.

This chain links TRBV27 with TRBJ2-2; 7 bases are shared with TRBD1. The CDR3 sequence is 16 residues long. Germline CDR1 reads MNHEY; CDR2 reads SMNVEV (reference sequence). V dropped 3 bases and J dropped 7; count of bases not matched to a gene: 11. The CDR3 here is CASSLGTQGYLGELFF. The DNA for the CDR3 is TGTGCCAGCAGTTTGGGGACACAGGGGTACCTCGGGGAGCTGTTTTTT.

The rearrangement uses TRBV19 and TRBJ2-1; 10 bases align to TRBD2. CDR3 size: 15 residues. V lost 6 bases to trimming and J lost 5 bases; unmatched junction nucleotides: 7. The germline gives CDR1 LNHDA, CDR2 SQIVND (reference sequence). In DNA, the CDR3 is TGTGCCAGTAGCCCACCGGGACTAGCGAACAATGAGCAGTTCTTC. As protein: CASSPPGLANNEQFF.

The chain uses TRBV9 and TRBJ1-2, with TRBD1 matching over 8 bases. The CDR3 length is 15 residues. CDR1 and CDR2 (germline): SGDLS, YYNGEE. J was trimmed by 4 bases and V by 2 bases; bases with no gene match: 7. The CDR3 protein is CASSVDGQGPYGYTF. The CDR3 DNA is TGTGCCAGCAGCGTCGACGGACAGGGCCCCTATGGCTACACCTTC.

This chain joins TRBV7-8 and TRBJ1-2; 10 nucleotides agree with TRBD1. After removal of 4 bases from V and 6 bases from J, the junction contained 2 bases not matched to a gene. The CDR3 spans 13 residues. Looked up from germline, CDR1 is SGHVS and CDR2 is FQNEAQ. The CDR3 loop is CASSSGQGDGYTF. CDR3 DNA sequence: TGTGCCAGCAGCTCCGGACAGGGGGATGGCTACACCTTC.

The J gene is TRBJ2-3, the V gene TRBV18, with TRBD2 matching 11 bases. Germline V CDR1 and CDR2: KGHSH, LQKENI. V trimming: 0 bases; J trimming: 2 bases; junction bases outside the gene matches: 1. The CDR3 sequence is 16 residues long. The CDR3 reads CASSPPTSGITDTQYF. Written as DNA, the CDR3 is TGTGCCAGCTCACCACCGACTAGCGGGATCACAGATACGCAGTATTTT.

J is TRBJ1-2 and V is TRBV2; TRBD1 agrees at 10 bases. The CDR3 covers 14 residues. Germline CDR1 is SNHLY and CDR2 is FYNNEI. V gave up 6 bases and J gave up 7 bases; unmatched junction bases: 8. In nucleotides, the CDR3 is TGTGCCAGCAGGGGACAGGGGCAGGGGGGTGGCTACACCTTC. Its translation: CASRGQGQGGGYTF. Complete variable domain (other parts from reference TRBV2 and TRBJ1-2): EPEVTQTPSHQVTQMGQEVILRCVPISNHLYFYWYRQILGQKVEFLVSFYNNEISEKSEIFDDQFSVERPDGSNFTLKIRSTKLEDSAMYFCASRGQGQGGGYTFGSGTRLTVV.

This chain links TRBV30 with TRBJ2-1; 8 bases agree with TRBD2. V shed 2 bases and J 8 bases; nucleotides not matched to a gene: 8. The V gene's germline CDR1 is GTSNPN and CDR2 SVGIG (reference sequence). The CDR3 spans 14 residues. The CDR3 spells CAWSIGGRSHEQFF. As DNA, the CDR3 is TGTGCCTGGAGTATCGGCGGGAGGTCCCATGAGCAGTTCTTC. Full variable domain (missing parts from reference TRBV30 and TRBJ2-1): SQTIHQWPATLVQPVGSPLSLECTVEGTSNPNLYWYRQAAGRGLQLLFYSVGIGQISSEVPQNLSASRPQDRQFILSSKKLLLSDSGFYLCAWSIGGRSHEQFFGPGTRLTVL.

V and J are TRBV5-5 and TRBJ2-5; D remains ambiguous. CDR1 SGHKS and CDR2 YYEKEE come from the germline V gene (reference sequence). With 1 base removed from V and 5 bases from J, the gap between germline ends came to 18 bases. The CDR3 is 16 amino acids. The CDR3 coding sequence is TGTGCCAGCAGCTTGACATGGAAGCGCCTTGGGGAGACCCAGTACTTC. Protein product: CASSLTWKRLGETQYF. Full variable domain (remainder filled in from reference TRBV5-5 and TRBJ2-5): DAGVTQSPTHLIKTRGQQVTLRCSPISGHKSVSWYQQVLGQGPQFIFQYYEKEERGRGNFPDRFSARQFPNYSSELNVNALLLGDSALYLCASSLTWKRLGETQYFGPGTRLLVL.

This sequence joins TRBV5-6 and TRBJ2-2; the D gene is possibly TRBD2 (5 bases). Germline V gives CDR1 SGHDT, CDR2 YYEEEE. The CDR3 covers 15 residues. Trimming took 4 bases from V and 7 from J, leaving 17 bases between them. The CDR3 loop reads CASSLVRDIVGELFF. The CDR3 DNA follows: TGTGCCAGCAGCCTCGTTCGGGATATAGTCGGGGAGCTGTTTTTT.

This chain uses TRBV28 with TRBJ2-2; D not resolved. Germline CDR1 reads MDHEN; CDR2 reads SYDVKM. This CDR3 region has 13 residues. V lost 4 bases and J 5 bases, leaving 8 bases between the germline ends. CDR3 region: CASSSGITGELFF. The CDR3, as DNA: TGTGCCAGCAGTTCCGGTATAACCGGGGAGCTGTTTTTT.

The chain links TRBV4-1 to TRBJ2-5; TRBD1 aligns across 7 bases. Unmatched junction bases numbered 5, after V lost 6 bases and J lost 1 base. The V gene's germline CDR1 is MGHRA and CDR2 YSYEKL. The CDR3 runs 14 residues. The CDR3: CASSTQGFQETQYF. The DNA of the CDR3 is TGCGCCAGCAGTACACAGGGGTTCCAAGAGACCCAGTACTTC.

The chain joins TRBV4-1 to TRBJ2-3, with 7 nucleotides matching TRBD2. The CDR3 contains 15 residues. Germline-derived CDR1 and CDR2 are MGHRA and YSYEKL. V gave up 4 bases and J gave up 0 bases; unmatched junction bases: 4. This chain's CDR3 is CASSPGLGSTDTQYF. CDR3 coding DNA: TGCGCCAGCAGCCCCGGACTAGGTAGCACAGATACGCAGTATTTT.

This chain connects TRBV27 to TRBJ2-5; D perhaps matches TRBD1 (5 bases). The CDR3 covers 14 residues. V was cut by 0 bases and J by 5 bases, with 10 bases left in between. CDR1 MNHEY and CDR2 SMNVEV come from the germline V gene (reference sequence). CDR3 coding DNA: TGTGCCAGCAGTTTATCTTTCAGGGCCGAGACCCAGTACTTC. Encoded protein: CASSLSFRAETQYF.

V gene TRBV6-1 combines with J gene TRBJ1-1, with a tentative D call TRBD1 (6 bases). This CDR3 is built from 13 residues. From germline, CDR1 is MNHNS and CDR2 SASEGT. Trimming took 8 bases from V and 2 from J, leaving 12 bases between them. The CDR3 protein is CASEDSPNTEAFF. CDR3 coding DNA: TGTGCCAGCGAGGACAGTCCCAACACTGAAGCTTTCTTT.

The V call is TRBV2, the J call TRBJ2-5, with 9 bases that match TRBD2. V lost 0 bases and J lost 0; bases outside the gene matches: 11. The CDR3 is 19 amino acids. Germline CDR1 is SNHLY and CDR2 is FYNNEI. CDR3 DNA: TGTGCCAGCAGTGAAGCCTTGGGGCTAGCGGGAAGGAACCAAGAGACCCAGTACTTC. Its translation is CASSEALGLAGRNQETQYF.

This clone was counted once. CDR3 residues: CASSPRPGLIYF. The CDR3 nucleotides read TGCGCCAGCAGCCCCAGGCCGGGACTGATATATTTT. V is TRBV4-1 and J is TRBJ1-3; D perhaps matches TRBD1 (5 bases). Germline CDR1 reads MGHRA; CDR2 reads YSYEKL. This CDR3 spans 12 amino acids. Trimming shortened V by 4 bases and J by 13 bases, and 14 bases separated the two germline ends.

V is TRBV7-8 and J is TRBJ2-3; TRBD2 matches 9 bases. The germline V gene has CDR1 SGHVS and CDR2 FQNEAQ. V lost 0 bases to trimming and J lost 3 bases; unmatched junction nucleotides: 7. The CDR3 contains 17 residues. The CDR3 reads CASSLARGGRETDTQYF. For the CDR3, the DNA is TGTGCCAGCAGCTTAGCCCGAGGCGGGAGGGAAACAGATACGCAGTATTTT. Complete variable domain (other parts from reference TRBV7-8 and TRBJ2-3): GAGVSQSPRYKVAKRGQDVALRCDPISGHVSLFWYQQALGQGPEFLTYFQNEAQLDKSGLPSDRFFAERPEGSVSTLKIQRTQQEDSAVYLCASSLARGGRETDTQYFGPGTRLTVL.

The chain uses TRBV4-3 and TRBJ2-1; possible D gene TRBD1, 5 bases. The CDR3 contains 17 residues. V lost 1 base, J lost 6 bases, and 19 bases lay in between. Per the germline V gene, CDR1 is LGHNA and CDR2 is YSLEER. This chain's CDR3 is CASSQGATVGRANEQFF. The CDR3 DNA sequence: TGCGCCAGCAGCCAAGGAGCTACGGTCGGCAGGGCCAATGAGCAGTTCTTC.

V and J are TRBV28 and TRBJ1-2; TRBD1 matches 7 bases. CDR3 length: 18 amino acids. J gave up 4 bases and V 6 bases, and 20 bases lay outside the gene matches. The germline V gene encodes CDR1 MDHEN and CDR2 SYDVKM. The CDR3 loop is CASSPRGRGPTGSYGYTF. In DNA, the CDR3 is TGTGCCAGCAGCCCCCGCGGAAGAGGCCCGACAGGGAGCTATGGCTACACCTTC.

The chain recombines TRBV20-1 with TRBJ2-1; D uncertain. This CDR3 is 11 amino acids long. Germline lookup yields CDR1 DFQATT and CDR2 SNEGSKA (reference sequence). Trimming pared 6 bases from V and 5 bases from J, leaving 8 bases between. The CDR3 is CSARRNNEQFF. CDR3 DNA: TGCAGTGCCCGGCGGAACAATGAGCAGTTCTTC.

This chain uses TRBV11-2 with TRBJ2-1; D not resolved. Germline lookup yields CDR1 SGHAT and CDR2 FQNNGV. The CDR3 is 12 amino acids. V was cut by 5 bases and J by 12 bases, with 14 bases left in between. The CDR3 sequence is CASSMLTPGQFF. The CDR3, as DNA: TGTGCCAGCAGCATGCTGACACCCGGGCAGTTCTTC.

The rearrangement links TRBV15 to TRBJ2-1; D is undetermined. The length of the CDR3 is 16 residues. With 0 bases removed from V and 1 base from J, the gap between germline ends came to 10 bases. From germline, CDR1 is LNHNV and CDR2 YYDKDF (reference sequence). CDR3 loop: CATSRDDWASYNEQFF. For the CDR3, the DNA is TGTGCCACCAGCAGAGATGATTGGGCTTCCTACAATGAGCAGTTCTTC.

The chain links TRBV7-3 to TRBJ2-7, with 8 bases that match TRBD2. V shed 5 bases, J shed 9 bases, and the junction held 15 bases outside the gene matches. From germline, CDR1 is SGHTA and CDR2 FQGTGA. The CDR3 is 15 residues long. CDR3 nucleotides: TGTGCCAGCAGCGATTCGGGGGGGGACGCGGCTGTGCAGTACTTC. It translates to CASSDSGGDAAVQYF. Full variable domain (rest looked up from reference TRBV7-3 and TRBJ2-7): GAGVSQTPSNKVTEKGKYVELRCDPISGHTALYWYRQSLGQGPEFLIYFQGTGAADDSGLPNDRFFAVRPEGSVSTLKIQRTERGDSAVYLCASSDSGGDAAVQYFGPGTRLTVT.

Only one count was recorded for this clone. The CDR3 region is CASIRRRRDRLNTGELFF. The CDR3 DNA is TGTGCCAGCATCCGCCGGAGAAGGGACAGGTTGAACACCGGGGAGCTGTTTTTT. The rearrangement uses TRBV5-8 and TRBJ2-2; TRBD1 matches at 8 bases. Germline CDR1 is SGHTS and CDR2 is YDEGEE. V shed 6 bases and J 1 base; nucleotides not matched to a gene: 14. This CDR3 spans 18 amino acids.